Below, one T cell receptor beta chain is given with its context. Antigen unknown. The junction does not match germline at one end; this may be a read error. The sample is drawn from a study of cytomegalovirus exposure and HLA in healthy donors. The CDR3 extends over 15 amino acids. The germline gives CDR1 MNHNS, CDR2 SASEGT. Overall study findings and caveats: Sequencing likely caused a cluster of highly shared sequence variants. Prior analysis indicated that the majority of TCR beta V segments exhibited productivity approximately 87% or approximately 30% of the time. Most TCR sequences were uncommon, yet certain public TCRs appeared in many donors. TCR beta V- and J-gene trimming was later associated with a missense DCLRE1C variant.

The study ran its PCR with 60 Vbeta and 13 Jbeta primers. TCRdb keeps only in-frame clones here, not all; method: immunoSEQ multiplex PCR. The sample consists of under 250,000 clones, under 90% of them appearing once. Sequencing was done on a sample of PBMCs. The clonotype was recovered from a human donor in good health. The chain joins TRBV6-1 to TRBJ1-4; D call uncertain. The CDR3 coding sequence is TGTGCCAGCAGTGCGAACCGGGCGAAGGAGGAAAAATTGTTTTTT. Protein product: CASSANRAKEEKLFF.